This TCR beta chain was sequenced during a study of patients and donors after allogeneic stem cell transplantation. TCRdb redid the calling of the RT-PCR reads with MiXCR, one entry per CDR3 protein. This sample yields about 400,000 distinct CDR3 sequences, of which under 20% are seen a single time; about 7% belongs to the top ten. Trimming cost V 6 bases and J 4 bases, with 10 bases left between them. The CDR3 is made up of 12 amino acids. This clonotype was seen a handful of times. This sequence originates from a human donor who was either an allogeneic HSCT recipient or a stem cell or donor lymphocyte infusion donor (not recorded which). It is not recorded whose cells these are; they may come from a transplant donor. Source material: blood, either unsorted or a sorted T cell fraction (not recorded which). The genes are TRBV12-3 or TRBV12-4 and TRBJ2-7, with TRBD2 as a possible D gene (6 bases). CDR3: CASREGSYEQYF. The CDR3 DNA is TGTGCCAGCAGGGAGGGTAGTTACGAGCAGTACTTC.